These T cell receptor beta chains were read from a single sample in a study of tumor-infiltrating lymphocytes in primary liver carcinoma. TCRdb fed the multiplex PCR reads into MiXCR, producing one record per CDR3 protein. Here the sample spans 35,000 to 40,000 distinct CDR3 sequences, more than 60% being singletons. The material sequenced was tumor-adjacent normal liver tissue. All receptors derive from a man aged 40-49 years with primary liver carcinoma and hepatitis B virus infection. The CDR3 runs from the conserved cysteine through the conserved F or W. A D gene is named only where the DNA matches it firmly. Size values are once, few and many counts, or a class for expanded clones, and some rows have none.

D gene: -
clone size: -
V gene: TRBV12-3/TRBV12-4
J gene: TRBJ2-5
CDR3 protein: CVSSLNPGALETQYF
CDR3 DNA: TGTGTCAGCAGTTTGAATCCGGGGGCTCTCGAGACGCAGTACTTC

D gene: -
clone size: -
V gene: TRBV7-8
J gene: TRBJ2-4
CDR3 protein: CDSSLAWGNIQYF
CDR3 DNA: TGTGACAGCAGCTTAGCGTGGGGGAACATTCAGTACTTC

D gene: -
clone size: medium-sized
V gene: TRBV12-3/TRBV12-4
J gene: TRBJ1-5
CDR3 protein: CASSFRASEQPQHF
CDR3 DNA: TGTGCCAGCAGTTTCAGGGCGTCGGAGCAGCCCCAGCATTTT

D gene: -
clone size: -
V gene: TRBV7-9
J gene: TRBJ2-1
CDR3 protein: CPSSYSLSENNEQFF
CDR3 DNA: TGTCCCAGCAGTTACAGTTTATCCGAAAATAATGAGCAGTTCTTC

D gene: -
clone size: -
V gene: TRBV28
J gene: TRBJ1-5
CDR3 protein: CASRLTGSNQAQHF
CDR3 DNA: TGTGCTAGCAGGCTCACAGGGTCGAATCAGGCCCAGCATTTT

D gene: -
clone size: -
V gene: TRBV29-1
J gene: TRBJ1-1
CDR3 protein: CSGEQEGYQNTEASF
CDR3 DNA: TGCAGCGGGGAACAGGAGGGCTATCAGAACACTGAAGCTTCCTTT

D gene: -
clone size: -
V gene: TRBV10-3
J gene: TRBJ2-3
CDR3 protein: CVINTGLEDMQYF
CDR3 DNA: TGTGTCATCAACACGGGACTCGAAGATATGCAGTATTTT

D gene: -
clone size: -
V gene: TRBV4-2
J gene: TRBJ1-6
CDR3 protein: CASSQVAGLPPVGTLHF
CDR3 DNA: TGTGCCAGCAGCCAAGTGGCGGGCCTTCCCCCGGTGGGAACCCTCCACTTT

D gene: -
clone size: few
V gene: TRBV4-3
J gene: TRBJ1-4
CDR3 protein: CASSQDLARGGFEKLFF
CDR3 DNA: TGCGCCAGCAGCCAAGACCTCGCGAGGGGCGGCTTCGAAAAACTGTTTTTT

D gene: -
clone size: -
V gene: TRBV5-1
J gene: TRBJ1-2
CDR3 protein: CTSSLERITGDGYTF
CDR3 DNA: TGCACCAGCAGCTTGGAGAGGATCACGGGGGATGGCTACACCTTC

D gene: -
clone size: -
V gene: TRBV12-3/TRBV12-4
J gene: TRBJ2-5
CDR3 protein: CVSIPRDDLLTQYF
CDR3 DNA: TGTGTCAGCATCCCCCGGGATGATCTGTTGACCCAGTACTTC

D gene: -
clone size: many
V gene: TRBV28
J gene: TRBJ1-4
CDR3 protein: CASTVGSRNEKLFF
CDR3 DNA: TGTGCCAGCACCGTAGGGAGCCGTAATGAAAAACTGTTTTTT

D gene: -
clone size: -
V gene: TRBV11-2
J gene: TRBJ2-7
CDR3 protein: CASSSKSNSYEQYF
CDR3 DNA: TGTGCCAGCAGTTCTAAAAGTAACTCCTACGAGCAGTACTTC

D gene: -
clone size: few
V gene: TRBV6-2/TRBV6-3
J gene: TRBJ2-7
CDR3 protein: CASSYSSSYSEQYF
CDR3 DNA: TGTGCCAGCAGTTACAGCAGCTCCTACAGTGAGCAGTACTTC

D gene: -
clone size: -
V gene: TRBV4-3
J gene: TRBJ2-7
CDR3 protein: CASSQDTGKADVEYF
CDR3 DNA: TGCGCCAGCAGCCAAGATACAGGGAAAGCAGACGTGGAGTACTTC

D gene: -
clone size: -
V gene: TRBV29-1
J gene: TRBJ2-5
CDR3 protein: CCVELGQRNLGETQYF
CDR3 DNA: TGCTGCGTTGAGTTAGGACAACGAAATCTGGGAGAGACCCAGTACTTC

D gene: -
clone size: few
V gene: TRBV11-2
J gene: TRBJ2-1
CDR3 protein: CASSLRGGGRFNELFF
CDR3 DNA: TGTGCCAGCAGCTTAAGGGGAGGGGGGCGCTTCAATGAGCTGTTCTTC

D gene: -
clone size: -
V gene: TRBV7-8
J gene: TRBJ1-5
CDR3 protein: CTSSPILMGANRQPQHF
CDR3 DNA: TGTACCAGCAGCCCGATATTGATGGGGGCCAACAGGCAGCCCCAGCATTTT

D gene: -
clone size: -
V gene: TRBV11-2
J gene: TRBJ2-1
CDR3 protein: CDSSRSSGGQFF
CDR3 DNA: TGTGACAGCAGCAGGTCAAGCGGTGGGCAGTTCTTC

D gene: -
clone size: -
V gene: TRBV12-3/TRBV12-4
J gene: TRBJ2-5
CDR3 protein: CASSLVQGEIQYF
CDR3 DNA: TGTGCCAGCAGTTTGGTGCAAGGGGAGATCCAGTACTTC